The text below deals with one TCR beta chain. The source of the sample is a study of blood T cell repertoires in COVID-19. Across the study: From the United States, Italy and Spain came samples of acute and convalescent COVID-19.

Clinical history reported by participants formed the basis on which cohorts were assigned. The table came from immunoSEQ multiplex PCR; TCRdb's copy has only in-frame clones and leaves some out. The profile shows 150,000 to 200,000 clones, 83% of them singletons. From germline, CDR1 is SGHVS and CDR2 FQNEAQ. There are 15 residues in the CDR3. V was pared by 5 bases and J by 7 bases, with 18 bases between. This chain uses TRBV7-8 with TRBJ1-3; tentatively, D is TRBD1 (6 bases). This TCR was sampled from a woman aged 45-60 years who had recovered from COVID-19. Sequenced sample: PBMCs or T cells enriched from blood (not recorded which). CDR3 nucleotide sequence: TGTGCCAGCAGCCACCCGATAGGGGGGGGTAACACCATATATTTT. Protein sequence: CASSHPIGGGNTIYF.